One and the same sample provided the 3 T cell receptor beta chains below, sequenced in a study of cytomegalovirus exposure and HLA in healthy donors. Libraries were prepared by immunoSEQ multiplex PCR; TCRdb keeps only in-frame clonotypes and omits some of them. The sample contains around 240,000 clones, 85% to 90% of which appear only once. The source material was PBMCs. These receptors all stem from a woman under 30 in good health and CMV-seronegative.

This clone has a handful of counts. The chain employs TRBV2 and TRBJ1-5; D is uncertain. Looked up from germline, CDR1 is SNHLY and CDR2 is FYNNEI. The CDR3 extends over 15 amino acids. Trimming pared 2 bases from V and 6 bases from J, leaving 14 bases between. This CDR3 is CASSEMVTSLQPQHF. The CDR3 DNA reads as TGTGCCAGCAGTGAAATGGTTACATCTCTTCAGCCCCAGCATTTT.

The chain has TRBV19 and TRBJ1-4; D gene unclear. Trimming pared 1 base from V and 8 bases from J, leaving 14 bases between. The CDR3 contains 15 residues. Germline CDR1 is LNHDA and CDR2 is SQIVND (reference sequence). The chain's CDR3 is CASSIVDSRNEKLFF. The CDR3 region has the DNA TGTGCCAGTAGTATAGTTGACTCACGCAACGAAAAACTGTTTTTT.

This clone occurred once. V gene TRBV7-8 combines with J gene TRBJ1-2; a weak D match, TRBD1 (5 bases). V was pared by 0 bases and J by 5 bases, with 19 bases between. The germline gives CDR1 SGHVS, CDR2 FQNEAQ. The CDR3 runs to 17 residues. Here the CDR3 DNA reads TGTGCCAGCAGCTTAGCTGGAAGGGGAAGCATGAATTATGGCTACACCTTC. Translating it yields CASSLAGRGSMNYGYTF.